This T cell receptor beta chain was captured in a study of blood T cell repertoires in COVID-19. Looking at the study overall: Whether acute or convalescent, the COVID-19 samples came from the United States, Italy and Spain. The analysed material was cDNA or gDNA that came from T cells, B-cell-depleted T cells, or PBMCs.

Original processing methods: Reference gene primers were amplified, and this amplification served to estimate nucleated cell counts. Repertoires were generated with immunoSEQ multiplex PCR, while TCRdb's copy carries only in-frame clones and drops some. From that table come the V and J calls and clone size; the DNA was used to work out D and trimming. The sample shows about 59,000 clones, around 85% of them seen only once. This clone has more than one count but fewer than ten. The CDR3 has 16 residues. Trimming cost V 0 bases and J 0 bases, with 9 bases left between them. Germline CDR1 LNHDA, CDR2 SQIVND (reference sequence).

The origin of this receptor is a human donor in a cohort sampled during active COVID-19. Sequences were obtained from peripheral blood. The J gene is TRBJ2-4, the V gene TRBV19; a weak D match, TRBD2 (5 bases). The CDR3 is CASSIESGLAKNIQYF. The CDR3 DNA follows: TGTGCCAGTAGTATAGAAAGCGGTCTAGCCAAAAACATTCAGTACTTC. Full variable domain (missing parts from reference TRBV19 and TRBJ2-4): DGGITQSPKYLFRKEGQNVTLSCEQNLNHDAMYWYRQDPGQGLRLIYYSQIVNDFQKGDIAEGYSVSREKKESFPLTVTSAQKNPTAFYLCASSIESGLAKNIQYFGAGTRLSVL.